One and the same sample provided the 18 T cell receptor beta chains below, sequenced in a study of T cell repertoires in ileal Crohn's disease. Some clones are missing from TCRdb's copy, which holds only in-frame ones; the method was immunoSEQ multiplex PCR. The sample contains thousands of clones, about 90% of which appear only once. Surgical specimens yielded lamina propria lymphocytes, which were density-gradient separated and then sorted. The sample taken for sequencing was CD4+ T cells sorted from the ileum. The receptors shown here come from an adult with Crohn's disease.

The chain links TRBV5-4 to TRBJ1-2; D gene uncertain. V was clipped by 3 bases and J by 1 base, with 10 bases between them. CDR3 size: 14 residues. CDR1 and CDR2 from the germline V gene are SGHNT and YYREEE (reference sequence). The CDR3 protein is CASSSRGNNYGYTF. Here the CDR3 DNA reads TGTGCCAGCAGCTCCCGAGGTAATAACTATGGCTACACCTTC.

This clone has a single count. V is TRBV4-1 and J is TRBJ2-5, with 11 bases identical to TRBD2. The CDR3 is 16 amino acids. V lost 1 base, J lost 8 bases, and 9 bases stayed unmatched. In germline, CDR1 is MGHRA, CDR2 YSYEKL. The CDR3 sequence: CASSQVVIAGGGTQYF. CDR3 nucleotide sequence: TGCGCCAGCAGCCAAGTTGTCATAGCGGGGGGGGGTACCCAGTACTTC.

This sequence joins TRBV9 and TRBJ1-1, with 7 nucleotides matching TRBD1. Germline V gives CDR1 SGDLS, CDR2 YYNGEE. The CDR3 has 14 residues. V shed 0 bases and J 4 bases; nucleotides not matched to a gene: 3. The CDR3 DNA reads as TGTGCCAGCAGCGTAGTAACAGGGGTCACTGAAGCTTTCTTT. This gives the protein CASSVVTGVTEAFF. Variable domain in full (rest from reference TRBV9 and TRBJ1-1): DSGVTQTPKHLITATGQRVTLRCSPRSGDLSVYWYQQSLDQGLQFLIQYYNGEERAKGNILERFSAQQFPDLHSELNLSSLELGDSALYFCASSVVTGVTEAFFGQGTRLTVV.

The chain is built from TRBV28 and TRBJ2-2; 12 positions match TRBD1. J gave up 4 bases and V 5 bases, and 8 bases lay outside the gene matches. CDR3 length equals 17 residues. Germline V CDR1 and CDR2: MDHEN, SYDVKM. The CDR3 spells CASSLPGQGAGTGELFF. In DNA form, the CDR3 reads TGTGCCAGCAGTCTCCCGGGACAGGGGGCAGGCACCGGGGAGCTGTTTTTT. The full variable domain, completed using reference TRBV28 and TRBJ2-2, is DVKVTQSSRYLVKRTGEKVFLECVQDMDHENMFWYRQDPGLGLRLIYFSYDVKMKEKGDIPEGYSVSREKKERFSLILESASTNQTSMYLCASSLPGQGAGTGELFFGEGSRLTVL.

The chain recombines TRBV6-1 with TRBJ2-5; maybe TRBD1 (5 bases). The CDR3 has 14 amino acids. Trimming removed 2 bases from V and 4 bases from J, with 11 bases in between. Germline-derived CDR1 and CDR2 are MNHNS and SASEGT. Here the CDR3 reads CASSEQGEGETQYF. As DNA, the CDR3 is TGTGCCAGCAGTGAACAGGGTGAAGGAGAGACCCAGTACTTC.

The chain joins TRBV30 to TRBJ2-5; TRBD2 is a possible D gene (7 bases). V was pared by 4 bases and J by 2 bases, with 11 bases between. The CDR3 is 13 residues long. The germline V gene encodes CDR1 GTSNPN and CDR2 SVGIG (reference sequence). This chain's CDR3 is CAWKGGGQETQYF. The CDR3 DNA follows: TGTGCCTGGAAGGGGGGGGGACAAGAGACCCAGTACTTC.

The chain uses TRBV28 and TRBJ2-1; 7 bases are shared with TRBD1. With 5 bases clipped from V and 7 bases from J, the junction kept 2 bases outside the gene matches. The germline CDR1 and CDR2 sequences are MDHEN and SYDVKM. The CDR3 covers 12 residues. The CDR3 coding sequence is TGTGCCAGCAGTGACAGGGCTAATGAGCAGTTCTTC. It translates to CASSDRANEQFF.

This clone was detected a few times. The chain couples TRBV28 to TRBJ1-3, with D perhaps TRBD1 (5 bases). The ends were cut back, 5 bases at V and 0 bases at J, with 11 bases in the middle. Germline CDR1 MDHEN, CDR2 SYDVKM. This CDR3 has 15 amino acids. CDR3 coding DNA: TGTGCCAGCAGTCCCCTCGGGGGCTCTGGAAACACCATATATTTT. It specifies CASSPLGGSGNTIYF.

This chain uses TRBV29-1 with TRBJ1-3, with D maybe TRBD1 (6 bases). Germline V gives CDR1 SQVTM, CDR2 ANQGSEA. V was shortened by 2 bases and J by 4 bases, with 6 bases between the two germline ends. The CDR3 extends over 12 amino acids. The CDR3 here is CSVEQGGNTIYF. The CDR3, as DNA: TGCAGCGTTGAACAGGGGGGAAACACCATATATTTT. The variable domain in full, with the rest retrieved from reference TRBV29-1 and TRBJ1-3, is SAVISQKPSRDICQRGTSLTIQCQVDSQVTMMFWYRQQPGQSLTLIATANQGSEATYESGFVIDKFPISRPNLTFSTLTVSNMSPEDSSIYLCSVEQGGNTIYFGEGSWLTVV.

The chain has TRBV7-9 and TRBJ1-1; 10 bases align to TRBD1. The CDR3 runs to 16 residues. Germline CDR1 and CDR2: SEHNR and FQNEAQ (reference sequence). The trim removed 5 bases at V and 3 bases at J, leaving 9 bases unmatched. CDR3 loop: CASSPPGQGVYTEAFF. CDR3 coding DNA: TGTGCCAGCAGCCCGCCCGGACAGGGGGTATACACTGAAGCTTTCTTT.

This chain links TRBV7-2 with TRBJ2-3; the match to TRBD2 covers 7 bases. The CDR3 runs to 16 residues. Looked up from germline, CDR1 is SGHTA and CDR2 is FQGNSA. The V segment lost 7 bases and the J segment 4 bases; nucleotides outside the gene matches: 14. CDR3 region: CASTPQGAGFPDTQYF. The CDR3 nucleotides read TGTGCCAGCACCCCCCAGGGAGCGGGGTTCCCAGATACGCAGTATTTT.

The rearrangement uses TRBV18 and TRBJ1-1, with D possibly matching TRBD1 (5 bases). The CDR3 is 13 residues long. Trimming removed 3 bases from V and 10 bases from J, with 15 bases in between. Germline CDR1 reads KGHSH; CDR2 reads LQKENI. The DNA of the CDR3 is TGTGCCAGCTCACCGACAGCTAGCGCGGGAGCTTTCTTT. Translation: CASSPTASAGAFF.

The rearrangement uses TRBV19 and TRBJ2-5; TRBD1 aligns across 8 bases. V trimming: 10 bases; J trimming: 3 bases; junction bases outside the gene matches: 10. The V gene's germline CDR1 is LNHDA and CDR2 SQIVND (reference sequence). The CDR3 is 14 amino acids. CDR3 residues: CATSIDRGKETQYF. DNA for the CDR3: TGTGCCACCTCGATCGACAGGGGTAAAGAGACCCAGTACTTC.

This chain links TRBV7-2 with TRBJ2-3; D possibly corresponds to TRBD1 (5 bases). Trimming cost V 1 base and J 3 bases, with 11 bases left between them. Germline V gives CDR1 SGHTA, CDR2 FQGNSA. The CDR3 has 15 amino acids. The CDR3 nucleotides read TGTGCCAGCAGCTTAGAGTCCAGGGCTACAGATACGCAGTATTTT. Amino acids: CASSLESRATDTQYF.

CDR3 protein: CASAAGGYTGELFF. As DNA, the CDR3 is TGTGCCAGCGCAGCGGGGGGCTACACCGGGGAGCTGTTTTTT. The chain uses TRBV19 and TRBJ2-2, with TRBD2 matching over 9 bases. CDR1 and CDR2 from the germline V gene are LNHDA and SQIVND (reference sequence). V was pared by 9 bases and J by 3 bases, with 5 bases of the junction left unmatched. This CDR3 has 14 amino acids.

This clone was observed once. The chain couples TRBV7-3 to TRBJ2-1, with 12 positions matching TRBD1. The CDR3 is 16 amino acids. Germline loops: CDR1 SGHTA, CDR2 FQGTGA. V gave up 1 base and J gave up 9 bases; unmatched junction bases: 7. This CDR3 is CASSLSRDRGLGEQFF. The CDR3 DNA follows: TGTGCCAGCAGCTTAAGCCGGGACAGGGGGCTAGGTGAGCAGTTCTTC.

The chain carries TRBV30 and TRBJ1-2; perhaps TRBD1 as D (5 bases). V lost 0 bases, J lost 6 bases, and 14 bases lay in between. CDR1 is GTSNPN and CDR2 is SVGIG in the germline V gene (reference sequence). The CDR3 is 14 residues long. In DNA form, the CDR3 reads TGTGCCTGGAGTGTAGCGCAGGGCAAGGATGGCTACACCTTC. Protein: CAWSVAQGKDGYTF.

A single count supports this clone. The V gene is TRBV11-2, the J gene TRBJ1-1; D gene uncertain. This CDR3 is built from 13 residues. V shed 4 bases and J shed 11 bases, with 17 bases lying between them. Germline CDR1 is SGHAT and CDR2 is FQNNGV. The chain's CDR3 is CASSSPVLAGAFF. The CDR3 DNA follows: TGTGCCAGCAGCTCCCCGGTCCTAGCAGGCGCTTTCTTT.